This T cell receptor beta chain was observed in a study of Graves' ophthalmopathy and Graves' hyperthyroidism. Germline V gives CDR1 MNHEY, CDR2 SVGEGT. The CDR3 loop spans 17 amino acids. V dropped 2 bases and J dropped 0 bases, with 16 bases sitting between them. RNA transcripts yielded amplified TCR beta CDR3 regions. Scientists carried out first-round RT-PCR using HTBI primers and then a second-round multiplex PCR. TCRdb reprocessed the multiplex PCR reads with MiXCR, giving one entry per CDR3 protein. Here the sample spans about 370,000 distinct CDR3 sequences, 15% to 20% being singletons. This receptor was taken from a woman aged 18-29 years with Graves' ophthalmopathy. The V and J genes are TRBV6-2 or TRBV6-3 and TRBJ1-1; TRBD1 is a possible D gene (5 bases). The material sequenced was peripheral blood. In DNA form, the CDR3 reads TGTGCCAGCAGTTACGTAAAAGGGGACCCACTGAACACTGAAGCTTTCTTT. Amino acids: CASSYVKGDPLNTEAFF.